This T cell receptor (beta chain) originates from a study of T-cell reconstitution after alpha-beta-depleted transplantation in children. The sample holds many counts of this clonotype. CDR3 length: 15 residues. Trimming pared 2 bases from V and 3 bases from J, leaving 10 bases between. The V gene's germline CDR1 is MDHEN and CDR2 SYDVKM. It was with unique molecular identifiers that the TCRbeta library was prepared. One entry per CDR3 protein results from TCRdb running MiXCR on the PCR reads. Of 200,000 to 250,000 distinct CDR3 sequences listed, 12% were seen once; the top ten hold approximately 2.9%.

The specimen was PBMCs from the stem cell graft donor, collected from the stem cell graft. The J gene is TRBJ2-2, the V gene TRBV28; D unclear. This receptor was taken from a human donor who donated a stem cell graft to a child with acute lymphoblastic leukemia. The CDR3 is CASSLTHGDTGELFF. As DNA, the CDR3 is TGTGCCAGCAGTTTAACCCACGGTGACACCGGGGAGCTGTTTTTT.